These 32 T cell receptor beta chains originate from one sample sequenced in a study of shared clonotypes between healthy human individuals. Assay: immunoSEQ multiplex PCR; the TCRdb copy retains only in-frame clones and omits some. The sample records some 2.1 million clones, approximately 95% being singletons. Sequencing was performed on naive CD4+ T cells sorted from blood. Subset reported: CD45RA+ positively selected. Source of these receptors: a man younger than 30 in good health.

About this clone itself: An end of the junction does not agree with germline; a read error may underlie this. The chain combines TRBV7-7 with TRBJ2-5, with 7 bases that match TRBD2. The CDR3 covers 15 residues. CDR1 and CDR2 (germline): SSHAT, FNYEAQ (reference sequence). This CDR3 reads CASSLTPTGGETQYF. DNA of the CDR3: TGTGCTAGCAGCTTAACGCCTACGGGAGGCGAGACCCAGTACTTC.

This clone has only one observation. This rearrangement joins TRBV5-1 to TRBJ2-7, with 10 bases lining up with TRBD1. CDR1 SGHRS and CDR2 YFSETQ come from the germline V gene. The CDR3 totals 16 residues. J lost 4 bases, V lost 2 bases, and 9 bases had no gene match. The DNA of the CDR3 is TGCGCCAGCAGCTTCTCAACCGGGACAGGGGCATACGAGCAGTACTTC. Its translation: CASSFSTGTGAYEQYF.

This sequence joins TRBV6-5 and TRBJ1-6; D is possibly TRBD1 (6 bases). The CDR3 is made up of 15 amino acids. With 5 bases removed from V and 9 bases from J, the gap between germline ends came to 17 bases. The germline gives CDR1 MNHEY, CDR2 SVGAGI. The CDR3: CASSRGQRERSPLHF. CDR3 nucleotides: TGTGCCAGCAGTCGTGGACAGCGAGAGCGTTCACCCCTCCACTTT.

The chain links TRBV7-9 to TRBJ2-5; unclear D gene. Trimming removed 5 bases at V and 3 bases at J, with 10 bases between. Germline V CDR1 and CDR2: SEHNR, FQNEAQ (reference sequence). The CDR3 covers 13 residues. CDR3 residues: CASSPNGEETQYF. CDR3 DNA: TGTGCCAGCAGCCCGAACGGCGAAGAGACCCAGTACTTC.

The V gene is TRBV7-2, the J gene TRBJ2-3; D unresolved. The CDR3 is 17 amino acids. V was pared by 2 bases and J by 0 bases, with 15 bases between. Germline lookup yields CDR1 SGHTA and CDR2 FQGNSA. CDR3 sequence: CASSLRSSGMSTDTQYF. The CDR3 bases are TGTGCCAGCAGCTTAAGGTCCTCGGGCATGAGCACAGATACGCAGTATTTT.

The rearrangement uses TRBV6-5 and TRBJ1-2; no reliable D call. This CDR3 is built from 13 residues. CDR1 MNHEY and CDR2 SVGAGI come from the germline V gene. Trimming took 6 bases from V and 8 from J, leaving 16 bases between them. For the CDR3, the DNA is TGTGCCAGCAGCAACGGCGGCCGAGGAGGCTACACCTTC. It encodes CASSNGGRGGYTF.

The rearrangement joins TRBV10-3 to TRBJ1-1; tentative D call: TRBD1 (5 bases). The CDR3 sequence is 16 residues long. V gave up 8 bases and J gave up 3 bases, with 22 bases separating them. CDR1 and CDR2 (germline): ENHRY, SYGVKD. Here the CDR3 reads CAIAPGTAYPHTEAFF. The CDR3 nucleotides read TGTGCCATCGCTCCCGGGACGGCTTATCCGCACACTGAAGCTTTCTTT.

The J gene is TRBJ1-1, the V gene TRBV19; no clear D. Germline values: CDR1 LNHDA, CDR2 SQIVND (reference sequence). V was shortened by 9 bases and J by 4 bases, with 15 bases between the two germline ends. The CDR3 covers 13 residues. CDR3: CASQDPLITEAFF. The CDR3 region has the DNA TGTGCCAGCCAGGACCCACTCATCACTGAAGCTTTCTTT.

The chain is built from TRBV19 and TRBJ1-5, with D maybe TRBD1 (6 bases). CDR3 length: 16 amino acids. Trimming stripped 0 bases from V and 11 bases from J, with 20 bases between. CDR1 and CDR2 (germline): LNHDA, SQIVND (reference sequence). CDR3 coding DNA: TGTGCCAGTAGTATAGATGGAGCGGACAGACGGTTGGCCCAGCATTTT. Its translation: CASSIDGADRRLAQHF.

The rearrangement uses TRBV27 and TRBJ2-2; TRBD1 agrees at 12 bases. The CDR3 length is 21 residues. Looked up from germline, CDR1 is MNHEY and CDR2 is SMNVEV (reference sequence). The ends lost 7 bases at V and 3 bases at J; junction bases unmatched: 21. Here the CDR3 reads CASNIPGTGGWRGVYTGELFF. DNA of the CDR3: TGTGCCAGCAATATCCCCGGGACAGGGGGCTGGCGGGGGGTTTACACCGGGGAGCTGTTTTTT.

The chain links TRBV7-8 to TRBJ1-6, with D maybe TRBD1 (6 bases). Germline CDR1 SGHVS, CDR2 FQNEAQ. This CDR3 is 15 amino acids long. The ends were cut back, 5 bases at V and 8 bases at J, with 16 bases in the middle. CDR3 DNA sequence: TGTGCCAGCAGCGCGGGAGGGGGGGTTGATTCACCCCTCCACTTT. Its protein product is CASSAGGGVDSPLHF.

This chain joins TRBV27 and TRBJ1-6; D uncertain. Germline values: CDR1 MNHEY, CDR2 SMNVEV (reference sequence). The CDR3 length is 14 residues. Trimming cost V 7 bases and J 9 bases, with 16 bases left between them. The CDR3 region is CASTPAPSASPLHF. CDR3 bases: TGTGCCAGCACCCCAGCCCCCTCGGCTTCACCCCTCCACTTT.

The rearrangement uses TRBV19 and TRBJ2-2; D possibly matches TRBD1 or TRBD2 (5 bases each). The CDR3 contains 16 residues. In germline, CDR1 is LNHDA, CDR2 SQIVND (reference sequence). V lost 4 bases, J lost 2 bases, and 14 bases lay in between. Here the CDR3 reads CASSSRDGLNTGELFF. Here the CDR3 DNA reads TGTGCCAGTAGTAGCCGGGACGGACTTAACACCGGGGAGCTGTTTTTT.

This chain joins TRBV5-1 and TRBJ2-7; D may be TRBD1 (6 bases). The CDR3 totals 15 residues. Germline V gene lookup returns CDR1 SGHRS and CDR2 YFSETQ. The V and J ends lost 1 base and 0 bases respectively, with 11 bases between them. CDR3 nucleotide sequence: TGCGCCAGCAGCTTGACAGGGCTCAGCTCCTACGAGCAGTACTTC. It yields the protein CASSLTGLSSYEQYF. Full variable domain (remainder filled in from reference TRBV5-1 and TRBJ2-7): KAGVTQTPRYLIKTRGQQVTLSCSPISGHRSVSWYQQTPGQGLQFLFEYFSETQRNKGNFPGRFSGRQFSNSRSEMNVSTLELGDSALYLCASSLTGLSSYEQYFGPGTRLTVT.

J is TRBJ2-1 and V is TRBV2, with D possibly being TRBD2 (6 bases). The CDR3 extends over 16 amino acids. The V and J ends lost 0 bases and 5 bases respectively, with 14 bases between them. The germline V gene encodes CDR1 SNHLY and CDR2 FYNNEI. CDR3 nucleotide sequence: TGTGCCAGCAGTGAAGCGCTTGGGGACTTTGACAATGAGCAGTTCTTC. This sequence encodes CASSEALGDFDNEQFF.

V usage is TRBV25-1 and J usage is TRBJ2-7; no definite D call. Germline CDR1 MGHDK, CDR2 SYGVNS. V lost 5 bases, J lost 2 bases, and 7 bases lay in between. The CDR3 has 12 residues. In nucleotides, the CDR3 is TGTGCCAGCAGTACCCAGGCCTACGAGCAGTACTTC. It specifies CASSTQAYEQYF.

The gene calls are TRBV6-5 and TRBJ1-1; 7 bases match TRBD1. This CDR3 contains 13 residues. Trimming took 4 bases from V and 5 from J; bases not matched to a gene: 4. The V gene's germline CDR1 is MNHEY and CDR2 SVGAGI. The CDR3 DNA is TGTGCCAGCAGTTGGGGCAGGGGGACTGAAGCTTTCTTT. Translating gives CASSWGRGTEAFF.

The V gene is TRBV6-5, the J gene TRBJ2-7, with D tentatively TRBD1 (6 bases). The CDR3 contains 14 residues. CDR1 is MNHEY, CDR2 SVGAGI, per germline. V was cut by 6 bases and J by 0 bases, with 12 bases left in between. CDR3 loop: CASRKYRVSYEQYF. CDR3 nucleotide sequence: TGTGCCAGCAGGAAGTACAGGGTCTCCTACGAGCAGTACTTC.

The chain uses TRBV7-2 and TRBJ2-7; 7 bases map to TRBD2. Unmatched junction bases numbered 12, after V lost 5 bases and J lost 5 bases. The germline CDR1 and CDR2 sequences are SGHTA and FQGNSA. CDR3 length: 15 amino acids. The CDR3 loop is CASSLLGGSRDEQYF. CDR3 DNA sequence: TGTGCCAGCAGCCTTTTGGGCGGGAGTCGGGACGAGCAGTACTTC.

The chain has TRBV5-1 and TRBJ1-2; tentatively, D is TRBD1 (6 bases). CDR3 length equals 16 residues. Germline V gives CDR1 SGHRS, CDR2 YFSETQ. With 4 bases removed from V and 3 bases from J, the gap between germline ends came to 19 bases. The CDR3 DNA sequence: TGCGCCAGCAGCCGAACCGGGGACACCTTATACTATGGCTACACCTTC. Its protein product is CASSRTGDTLYYGYTF.

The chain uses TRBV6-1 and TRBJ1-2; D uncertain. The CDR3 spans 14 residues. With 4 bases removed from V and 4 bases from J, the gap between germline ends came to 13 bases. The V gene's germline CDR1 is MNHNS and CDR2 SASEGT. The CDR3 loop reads CASSVTDIGYGYTF. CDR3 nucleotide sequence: TGTGCCAGCAGTGTCACGGATATTGGCTATGGCTACACCTTC.

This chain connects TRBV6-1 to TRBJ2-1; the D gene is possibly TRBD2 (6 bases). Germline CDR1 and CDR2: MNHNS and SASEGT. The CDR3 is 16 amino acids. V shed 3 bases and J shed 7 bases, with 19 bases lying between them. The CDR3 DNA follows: TGTGCCAGCAGTGATGCCGGGACTCGGTTAAAAAATGAGCAGTTCTTC. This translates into CASSDAGTRLKNEQFF.

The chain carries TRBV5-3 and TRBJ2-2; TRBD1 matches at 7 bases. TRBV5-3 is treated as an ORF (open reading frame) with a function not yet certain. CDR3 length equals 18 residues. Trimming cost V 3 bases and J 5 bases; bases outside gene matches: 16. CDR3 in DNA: TGTGCCAGAAGCTCTCCTCCGGGACAGAGTTATATTACCGGGGAGCTGTTTTTT. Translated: CARSSPPGQSYITGELFF.

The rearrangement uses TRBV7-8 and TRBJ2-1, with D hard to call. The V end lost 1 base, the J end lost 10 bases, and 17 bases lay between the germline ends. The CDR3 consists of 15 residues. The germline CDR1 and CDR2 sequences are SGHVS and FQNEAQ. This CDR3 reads CASSLDWNPPFEQFF. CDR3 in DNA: TGTGCCAGCAGCTTAGATTGGAACCCCCCCTTCGAGCAGTTCTTC.

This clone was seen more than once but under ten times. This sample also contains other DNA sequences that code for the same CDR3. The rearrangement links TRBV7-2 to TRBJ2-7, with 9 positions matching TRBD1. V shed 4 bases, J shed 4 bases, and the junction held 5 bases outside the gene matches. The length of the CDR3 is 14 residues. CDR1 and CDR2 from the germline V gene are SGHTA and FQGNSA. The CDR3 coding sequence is TGTGCCAGCAGCTCCGGGACAGGGCCATACGAGCAGTACTTC. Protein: CASSSGTGPYEQYF.

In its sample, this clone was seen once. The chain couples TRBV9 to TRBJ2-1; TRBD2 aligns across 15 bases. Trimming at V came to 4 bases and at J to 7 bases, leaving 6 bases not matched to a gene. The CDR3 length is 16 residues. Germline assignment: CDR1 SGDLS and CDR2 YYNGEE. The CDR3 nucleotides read TGTGCCAGCAGCTCGGGACTAGCGGGGGGACAGAATGAGCAGTTCTTC. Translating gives CASSSGLAGGQNEQFF.

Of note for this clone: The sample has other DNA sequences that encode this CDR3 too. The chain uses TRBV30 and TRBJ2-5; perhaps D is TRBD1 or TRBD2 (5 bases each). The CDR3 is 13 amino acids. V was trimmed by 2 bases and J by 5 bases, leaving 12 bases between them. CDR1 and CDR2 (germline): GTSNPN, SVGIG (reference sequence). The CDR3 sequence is CAWSTQGGETQYF. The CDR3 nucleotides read TGTGCCTGGAGTACTCAGGGCGGGGAGACCCAGTACTTC.

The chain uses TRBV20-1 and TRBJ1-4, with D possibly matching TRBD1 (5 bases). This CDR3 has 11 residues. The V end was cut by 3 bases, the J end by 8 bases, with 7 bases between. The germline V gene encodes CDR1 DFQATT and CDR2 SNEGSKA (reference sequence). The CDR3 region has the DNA TGCAGTGCTAGTCAGGGCGAAAAACTGTTTTTT. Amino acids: CSASQGEKLFF.

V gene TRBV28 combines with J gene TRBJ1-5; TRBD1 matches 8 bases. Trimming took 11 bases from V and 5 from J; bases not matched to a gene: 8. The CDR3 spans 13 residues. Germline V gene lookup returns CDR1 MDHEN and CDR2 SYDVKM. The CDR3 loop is CASGTGPHQPQHF. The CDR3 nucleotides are TGTGCCTCCGGGACAGGCCCTCATCAGCCCCAGCATTTT. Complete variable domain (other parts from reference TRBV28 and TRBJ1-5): DVKVTQSSRYLVKRTGEKVFLECVQDMDHENMFWYRQDPGLGLRLIYFSYDVKMKEKGDIPEGYSVSREKKERFSLILESASTNQTSMYLCASGTGPHQPQHFGDGTRLSIL.

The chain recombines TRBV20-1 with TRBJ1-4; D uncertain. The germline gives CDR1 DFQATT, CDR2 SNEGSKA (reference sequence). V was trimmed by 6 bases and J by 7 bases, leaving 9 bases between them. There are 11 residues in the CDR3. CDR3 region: CSAEGGEKLFF. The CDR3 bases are TGCAGTGCAGAAGGTGGTGAAAAACTGTTTTTT.

The DNA for the CDR3 is TGCGCCAGCAGCCAAGATGCTAGCCAAGCCAAAAACATTCAGTACTTC. Protein: CASSQDASQAKNIQYF. This chain uses TRBV4-3 with TRBJ2-4, with D possibly TRBD2 on 5 matching bases. There are 16 residues in the CDR3. V was shortened by 0 bases and J by 0 bases, with 9 bases between the two germline ends. The germline V gene has CDR1 LGHNA and CDR2 YSLEER.

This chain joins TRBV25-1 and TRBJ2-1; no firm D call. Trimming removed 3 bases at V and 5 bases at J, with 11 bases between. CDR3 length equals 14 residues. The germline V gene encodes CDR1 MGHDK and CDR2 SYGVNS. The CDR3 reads CASSDVAAHNEQFF. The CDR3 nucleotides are TGTGCCAGCAGTGACGTAGCCGCACACAATGAGCAGTTCTTC.